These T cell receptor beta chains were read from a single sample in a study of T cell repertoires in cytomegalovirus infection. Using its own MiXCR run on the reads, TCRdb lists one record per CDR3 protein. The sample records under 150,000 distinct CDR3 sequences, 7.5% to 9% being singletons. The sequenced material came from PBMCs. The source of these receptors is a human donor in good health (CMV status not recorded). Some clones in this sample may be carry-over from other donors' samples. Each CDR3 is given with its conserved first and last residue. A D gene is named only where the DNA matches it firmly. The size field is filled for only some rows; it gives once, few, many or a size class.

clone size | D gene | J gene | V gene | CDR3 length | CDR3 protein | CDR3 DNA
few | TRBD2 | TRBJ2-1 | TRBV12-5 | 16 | CASGLELAGGTNEQFF | TGTGCTAGTGGTTTGGAGCTAGCGGGGGGGACTAATGAGCAGTTCTTC
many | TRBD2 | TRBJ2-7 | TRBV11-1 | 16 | CASSVNGGGPPYEQYF | TGTGCCAGCAGCGTGAACGGCGGGGGGCCCCCCTACGAGCAGTACTTC
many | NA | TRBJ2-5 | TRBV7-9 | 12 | CASSLKKETQYF | TGTGCCAGCAGCTTGAAGAAGGAGACCCAGTACTTC
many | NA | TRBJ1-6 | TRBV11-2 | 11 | CASSLDSPLHF | TGTGCCAGCAGCTTAGATTCACCCCTCCACTTT
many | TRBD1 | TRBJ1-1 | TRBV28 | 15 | CASSPSDRGDTEAFF | TGTGCCAGCAGTCCTAGCGACAGGGGCGACACTGAAGCTTTCTTT
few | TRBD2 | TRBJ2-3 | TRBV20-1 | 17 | CSALAGGSLGGTDTQYF | TGCAGTGCTCTAGCGGGGGGATCTCTGGGGGGCACAGATACGCAGTATTTT
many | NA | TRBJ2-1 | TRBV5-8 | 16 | CATDLLIVGSYNEQFF | TGTGCCACCGATCTTTTAATAGTCGGCTCCTACAATGAGCAGTTCTTC
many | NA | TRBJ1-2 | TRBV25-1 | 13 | CASREEGSYGYTF | TGTGCCAGCAGGGAGGAGGGGTCCTATGGCTACACCTTC
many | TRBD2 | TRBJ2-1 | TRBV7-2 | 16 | CASSLLAGVDYNEQFF | TGTGCCAGCAGCTTACTAGCGGGGGTCGACTACAATGAGCAGTTCTTC
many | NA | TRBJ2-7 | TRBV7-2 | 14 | CASSVEVGGYEQYF | TGTGCCAGCAGCGTCGAAGTGGGGGGCTACGAGCAGTACTTC
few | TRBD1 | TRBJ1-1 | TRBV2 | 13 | CASRETGVDEAFF | TGTGCCAGCAGAGAAACAGGGGTGGATGAAGCTTTCTTT
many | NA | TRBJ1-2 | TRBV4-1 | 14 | CASSPEQANYGYTF | TGCGCCAGCAGCCCGGAGCAAGCTAACTATGGCTACACCTTC
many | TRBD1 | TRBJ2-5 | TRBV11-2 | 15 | CASSPGQGFLETQYF | TGTGCCAGCAGCCCGGGACAGGGGTTCTTAGAGACCCAGTACTTC
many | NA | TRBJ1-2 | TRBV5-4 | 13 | CASSLRQSYGYTF | TGTGCCAGCAGCTTGCGACAGAGCTATGGCTACACCTTC
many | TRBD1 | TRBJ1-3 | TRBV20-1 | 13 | CSAATGGGNTIYF | TGCAGTGCCGCGACAGGGGGAGGAAACACCATATATTTT
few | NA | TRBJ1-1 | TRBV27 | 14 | CASSPLGASTEAFF | TGTGCCAGCAGTCCCTTGGGGGCGAGCACTGAAGCTTTCTTT
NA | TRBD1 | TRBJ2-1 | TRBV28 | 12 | CASRRRGNEQFF | TGTGCCAGCAGACGCAGGGGGAATGAGCAGTTCTTC
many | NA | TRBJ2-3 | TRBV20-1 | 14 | CSAYGGAYTDTQYF | TGCAGTGCCTATGGAGGGGCTTACACAGATACGCAGTATTTT
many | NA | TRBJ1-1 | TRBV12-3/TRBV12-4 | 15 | CASSAIPGGDTEAFF | TGTGCCAGCAGCGCTATCCCCGGGGGGGACACTGAAGCTTTCTTT
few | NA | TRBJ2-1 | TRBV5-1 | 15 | CASSWEPGQPNEQFF | TGCGCCAGCAGCTGGGAACCGGGACAACCTAATGAGCAGTTCTTC
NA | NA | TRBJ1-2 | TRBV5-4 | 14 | CASSLSSQNYGYTF | TGTGCCAGCAGCTTGTCATCACAGAACTATGGCTACACCTTC
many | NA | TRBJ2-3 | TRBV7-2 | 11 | CASSFTDTQYF | TGTGCCAGCAGCTTCACAGATACGCAGTATTTT
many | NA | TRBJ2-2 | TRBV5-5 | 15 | CASSLGRTNTGELFF | TGTGCCAGCAGCTTAGGACGGACGAACACCGGGGAGCTGTTTTTT
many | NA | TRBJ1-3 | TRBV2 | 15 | CASSPDWGSGNTIYF | TGTGCCAGCAGTCCCGACTGGGGCTCTGGAAACACCATATATTTT
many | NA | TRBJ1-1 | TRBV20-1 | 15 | CSARDGHRPNTEAFF | TGCAGTGCTAGAGACGGACACCGCCCGAACACTGAAGCTTTCTTT
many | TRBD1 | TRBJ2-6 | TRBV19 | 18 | CASSSPGQQRFGANVLTF | TGTGCCAGTAGTAGTCCGGGACAGCAGCGGTTTGGGGCCAACGTCCTGACTTTC
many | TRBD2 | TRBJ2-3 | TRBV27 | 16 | CASSSLAGGREDTQYF | TGTGCCAGCAGTTCCCTAGCGGGGGGCCGGGAAGATACGCAGTATTTT